This TCR beta chain derives from a study of immune cell composition in non-small cell lung cancer. Per germline, CDR1 SGHAT and CDR2 FQNNGV. The CDR3 spans 12 residues. V lost 5 bases and J lost 8, with 12 bases in between. Data came from immunoSEQ multiplex PCR; TCRdb stores just in-frame clones and leaves some out. The sample lists under 9,000 clones, 68% occurring once. Notes on the study in general: Tumour TCR-beta clonality was not significantly tied to smoking pack-years. Lung squamous cell carcinoma tumours had significantly higher top 10 clone scores and productive clonality than lung adenocarcinoma. It was not proven that tumour-reactive clones equal dominant tumour-associated clones.

In the case of this clone: What it binds is not known.

This sequence joins TRBV11-2 and TRBJ1-2, with D possibly TRBD1 on 6 matching bases. The sequencing sample was made of lung tumor tissue. The receptor was derived from a human donor with non-small cell lung cancer. The CDR3 region has the DNA TGTGCCAGCAGCATCACAGGGTACGGCTACACCTTC. Its translation: CASSITGYGYTF.